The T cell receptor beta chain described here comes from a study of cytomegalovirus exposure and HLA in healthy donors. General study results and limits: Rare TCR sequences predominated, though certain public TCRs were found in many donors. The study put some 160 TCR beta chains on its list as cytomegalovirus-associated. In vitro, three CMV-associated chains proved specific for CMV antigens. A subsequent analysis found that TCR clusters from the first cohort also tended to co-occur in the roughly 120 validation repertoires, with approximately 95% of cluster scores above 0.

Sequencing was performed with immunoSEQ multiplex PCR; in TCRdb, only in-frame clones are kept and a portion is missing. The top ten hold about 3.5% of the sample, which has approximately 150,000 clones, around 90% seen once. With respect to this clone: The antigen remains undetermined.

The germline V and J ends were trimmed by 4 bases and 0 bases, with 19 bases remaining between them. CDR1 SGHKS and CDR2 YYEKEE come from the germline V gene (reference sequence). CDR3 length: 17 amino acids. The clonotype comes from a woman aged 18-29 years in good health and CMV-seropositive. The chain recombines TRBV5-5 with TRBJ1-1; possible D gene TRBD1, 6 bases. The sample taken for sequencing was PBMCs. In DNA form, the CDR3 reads TGTGCCAGCAGCATCGACAGGAAAGAGAAGTTGAACACTGAAGCTTTCTTT. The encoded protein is CASSIDRKEKLNTEAFF.